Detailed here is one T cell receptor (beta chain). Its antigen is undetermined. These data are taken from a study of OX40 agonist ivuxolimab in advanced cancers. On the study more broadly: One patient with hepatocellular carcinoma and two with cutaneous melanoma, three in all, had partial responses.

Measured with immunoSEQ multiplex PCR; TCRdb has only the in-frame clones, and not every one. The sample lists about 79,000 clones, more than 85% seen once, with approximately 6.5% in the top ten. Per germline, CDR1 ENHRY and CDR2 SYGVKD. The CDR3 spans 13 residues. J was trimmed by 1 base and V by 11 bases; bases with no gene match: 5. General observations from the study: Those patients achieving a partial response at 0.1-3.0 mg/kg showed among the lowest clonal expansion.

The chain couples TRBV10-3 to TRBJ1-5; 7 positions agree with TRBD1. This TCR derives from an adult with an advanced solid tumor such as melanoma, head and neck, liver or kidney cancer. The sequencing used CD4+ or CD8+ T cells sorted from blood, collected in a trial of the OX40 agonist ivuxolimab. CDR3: CASSGGSNQPQHF. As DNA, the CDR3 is TGTGCCTCTTCAGGGGGGAGCAATCAGCCCCAGCATTTT.